This T cell receptor (beta chain) was documented in a study of cytomegalovirus exposure and HLA in healthy donors. A multiplex PCR was run with 60 Vbeta primers and 13 Jbeta primers. TCRdb's copy holds only in-frame clones and misses some; the assay was immunoSEQ multiplex PCR. The sample records about 210,000 clones, roughly 87% being singletons. The TCR was taken from a man aged 40-49 years in good health and CMV-seropositive. Input material: PBMCs.

This CDR3 is CAISESGGNTEAFF. CDR3 bases: TGTGCCATCAGTGAGTCGGGGGGGAACACTGAAGCTTTCTTT. J is TRBJ1-1 and V is TRBV10-3, with D tentatively TRBD1 (5 bases). This CDR3 region has 14 residues. The germline V gene has CDR1 ENHRY and CDR2 SYGVKD. Between the trimmed V and J ends, which lost 0 bases and 1 base, there was a span of 6 bases.